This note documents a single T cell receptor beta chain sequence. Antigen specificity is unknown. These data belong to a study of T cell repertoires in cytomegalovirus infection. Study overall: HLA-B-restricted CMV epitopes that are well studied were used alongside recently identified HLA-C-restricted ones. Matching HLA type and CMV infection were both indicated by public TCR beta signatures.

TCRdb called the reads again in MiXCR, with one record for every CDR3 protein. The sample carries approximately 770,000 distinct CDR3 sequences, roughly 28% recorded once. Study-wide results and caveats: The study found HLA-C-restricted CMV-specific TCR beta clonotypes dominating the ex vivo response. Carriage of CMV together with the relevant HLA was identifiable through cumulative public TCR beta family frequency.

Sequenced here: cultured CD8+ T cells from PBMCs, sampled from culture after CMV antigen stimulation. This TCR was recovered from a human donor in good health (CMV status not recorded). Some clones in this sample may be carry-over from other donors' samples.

The CDR3 region is CSARDHRDIGYEQYF. The CDR3 DNA is TGCAGTGCTAGAGATCATCGGGACATAGGCTACGAGCAGTACTTC. The rearrangement links TRBV20-1 to TRBJ2-7, with a weak D call TRBD1 (6 bases). The length of the CDR3 is 15 residues. Per the germline V gene, CDR1 is DFQATT and CDR2 is SNEGSKA (reference sequence). Between the trimmed V and J ends, which lost 0 bases and 3 bases, there was a span of 15 bases.